This passage covers 19 T cell receptor beta chains from one sample sequenced in a study of Ad26.COV2.S vaccination and SARS-CoV-2 variants. Generated by immunoSEQ multiplex PCR, the TCRdb table keeps only in-frame clones and is missing some. The table records just over 350,000 clones, approximately 90% of them present only once. The input for sequencing was peripheral blood, taken after recovery from COVID-19. The receptors here all came from a human donor who had recovered from COVID-19.

This clone has just one count. V is TRBV9 and J is TRBJ1-3; possibly TRBD1 for D (6 bases). The CDR3 is made up of 15 amino acids. CDR1 and CDR2 (germline): SGDLS, YYNGEE. With 3 bases removed from V and 3 bases from J, the gap between germline ends came to 13 bases. For the CDR3, the DNA is TGTGCCAGCAGCGCAATGGTGACAGGTGGAAACACCATATATTTT. Residues: CASSAMVTGGNTIYF. Combining the CDR3 with reference TRBV9 and TRBJ1-3 gives the whole variable domain DSGVTQTPKHLITATGQRVTLRCSPRSGDLSVYWYQQSLDQGLQFLIQYYNGEERAKGNILERFSAQQFPDLHSELNLSSLELGDSALYFCASSAMVTGGNTIYFGEGSWLTVV.

The chain recombines TRBV6-2 or TRBV6-3 with TRBJ1-1; no clear D. The CDR3 is 12 residues long. Germline assignment: CDR1 MNHEY and CDR2 SVGEGT. Trimming removed 2 bases at V and 10 bases at J, with 11 bases between. The CDR3 DNA reads as TGTGCCAGCAGTTACGGAGGCGAGGGAGCTTTCTTT. Translating it yields CASSYGGEGAFF.

The chain links TRBV7-9 to TRBJ2-1; D is ambiguous. Germline CDR1 is SEHNR and CDR2 is FQNEAQ (reference sequence). The V and J ends lost 2 bases and 5 bases respectively, with 7 bases between them. CDR3 length: 13 amino acids. CDR3 residues: CASSLFEDNEQFF. The DNA of the CDR3 is TGTGCCAGCAGCTTATTCGAAGACAATGAGCAGTTCTTC.

This clone was seen once. The chain links TRBV3-1 (or the pseudogene TRBV3-2) to TRBJ2-5; D gene uncertain. Germline V gene data show CDR1 as LGHDT and CDR2 as YNNKEL (reference sequence). V lost 1 base, J lost 1 base, and 4 bases lay in between. The CDR3 sequence is 13 residues long. CDR3 loop: CASSQAFQETQYF. The CDR3 coding sequence is TGTGCCAGCAGCCAAGCCTTCCAAGAGACCCAGTACTTC.

Remarks on this clone: One end of the junction fails to match germline, which may point to a read error. This CDR3 reads CASRLGYVQYF. The CDR3 bases are TGTGCCAGCCGTCTGGGGTACGTGCAGTACTTC. The rearrangement uses TRBV2 and TRBJ2-7; no reliable D call. The germline gives CDR1 SNHLY, CDR2 FYNNEI. The CDR3 is made up of 11 amino acids.

The V gene is TRBV13, the J gene TRBJ2-7; D is uncertain. This CDR3 is built from 14 residues. Germline V CDR1 and CDR2: PRHDT, FYEKMQ (reference sequence). V was cut by 5 bases and J by 0 bases, with 11 bases left in between. The CDR3 DNA reads TGTGCCAGCAGCAAAGGACCGCTCTCCTACGAGCAGTACTTC. Its translation: CASSKGPLSYEQYF. Looking up the rest from reference TRBV13 and TRBJ2-7 gives the full variable domain: AAGVIQSPRHLIKEKRETATLKCYPIPRHDTVYWYQQGPGQDPQFLISFYEKMQSDKGSIPDRFSAQQFSDYHSELNMSSLELGDSALYFCASSKGPLSYEQYFGPGTRLTVT.

The rearrangement joins TRBV19 to TRBJ1-5; D is undetermined. The ends were cut back, 7 bases at V and 3 bases at J, with 13 bases in the middle. The CDR3 sequence is 14 residues long. CDR1 and CDR2 from the germline V gene are LNHDA and SQIVND (reference sequence). The DNA of the CDR3 is TGTGCCAGTACCCTGGAAGGGTACAATCAGCCCCAGCATTTT. It specifies CASTLEGYNQPQHF.

The chain is built from TRBV5-4 and TRBJ2-3, with 9 bases that match TRBD1. Trimming cost V 4 bases and J 3 bases; bases outside gene matches: 6. This CDR3 contains 15 residues. Germline CDR1 is SGHNT and CDR2 is YYREEE (reference sequence). CDR3 sequence reads: CASSVSGTGTDTQYF. The DNA of the CDR3 is TGTGCCAGCAGCGTCTCCGGGACAGGGACAGATACGCAGTATTTT.

The V gene is TRBV6-1, the J gene TRBJ1-5; D unclear. The V end was cut by 3 bases, the J end by 5 bases, with 8 bases between. Germline-derived CDR1 and CDR2 are MNHNS and SASEGT. There are 13 residues in the CDR3. The CDR3 nucleotides are TGTGCCAGCAGTGATTCGGTAGATCAGCCCCAGCATTTT. It codes for CASSDSVDQPQHF.

For this clone: This specimen includes other DNA sequences encoding the same CDR3. The genes are TRBV5-6 and TRBJ1-1; D unresolved. Germline CDR1 and CDR2: SGHDT and YYEEEE. The CDR3 is made up of 11 amino acids. The V and J ends lost 2 bases and 3 bases respectively, with 2 bases between them. DNA for the CDR3: TGTGCCAGCAGCTTATACACTGAAGCTTTCTTT. It encodes CASSLYTEAFF.

This clone appeared once. This chain links TRBV5-6 with TRBJ2-7; TRBD2 matches at 10 bases. This CDR3 has 17 residues. Looked up from germline, CDR1 is SGHDT and CDR2 is YYEEEE. V dropped 4 bases and J dropped 3; count of bases not matched to a gene: 13. In DNA, the CDR3 is TGTGCCAGCAGCCTAGGACTAGCGGACCCCTACTTCTACGAGCAGTACTTC. It codes for CASSLGLADPYFYEQYF.

V and J are TRBV7-9 and TRBJ1-6; 8 bases align to TRBD1. CDR1 is SEHNR, CDR2 FQNEAQ, per germline (reference sequence). The CDR3 sequence is 17 residues long. Trimming removed 6 bases from V and 0 bases from J; junction bases left unmatched: 7. In nucleotides, the CDR3 is TGTGCCAGCAGATCCGGACAGGGCGGCTCCTATAATTCACCCCTCCACTTT. This encodes CASRSGQGGSYNSPLHF.

The rearrangement uses TRBV5-6 and TRBJ1-1, with 7 bases lining up with TRBD1. V trimming: 4 bases; J trimming: 1 base; junction bases outside the gene matches: 7. The germline CDR1 and CDR2 sequences are SGHDT and YYEEEE. The CDR3 spans 15 residues. The DNA of the CDR3 is TGTGCCAGCAGCCCATACAGGGGATGGAACACTGAAGCTTTCTTT. Its translation is CASSPYRGWNTEAFF.

The chain is built from TRBV27 and TRBJ1-5; D is uncertain. Per germline, CDR1 MNHEY and CDR2 SMNVEV (reference sequence). The CDR3 is 12 residues long. Deletions cut 5 bases from V and 2 bases from J, with 4 bases between. This chain's CDR3 is CASSRGNQPQHF. DNA for the CDR3: TGTGCCAGCAGTCGGGGCAATCAGCCCCAGCATTTT.

This chain uses TRBV7-2 with TRBJ1-1, with TRBD1 as a possible D gene (5 bases). The CDR3 spans 16 residues. V lost 5 bases and J 0 bases, leaving 16 bases between the germline ends. Per the germline V gene, CDR1 is SGHTA and CDR2 is FQGNSA. Here the CDR3 reads CASSRKGRAMNTEAFF. For the CDR3, the DNA is TGTGCCAGCAGCCGCAAGGGCAGGGCCATGAACACTGAAGCTTTCTTT.

This chain links TRBV6-5 with TRBJ2-7; weak D call: TRBD2 (5 bases). The CDR3 contains 12 residues. The V gene lost 7 bases and the J gene lost 3 bases, with 10 bases spanning the gap. The germline gives CDR1 MNHEY, CDR2 SVGAGI. CDR3 residues: CASTEDYYEQYF. In DNA form, the CDR3 reads TGTGCCAGCACCGAAGACTACTACGAGCAGTACTTC.

The rearrangement links TRBV6-4 to TRBJ2-7; D might be TRBD1 or TRBD2, each matching 5 bases. The V end was cut by 5 bases, the J end by 4 bases, with 18 bases between. The germline V gene encodes CDR1 MRHNA and CDR2 SNTAGT. CDR3 length: 15 residues. CDR3 DNA sequence: TGTGCCAGCAGTCGCCGGGACGGCAGCTTTTACGAGCAGTACTTC. As protein: CASSRRDGSFYEQYF.

J is TRBJ2-5 and V is TRBV4-1, with 12 nucleotides matching TRBD2. This CDR3 spans 16 amino acids. V trimming: 6 bases; J trimming: 1 base; junction bases outside the gene matches: 6. Germline CDR1 and CDR2: MGHRA and YSYEKL. The CDR3 DNA sequence: TGCGCCAGCAGAAAGACTAGCGGGGGACTCCAAGAGACCCAGTACTTC. Its protein product is CASRKTSGGLQETQYF.

The rearrangement uses TRBV27 and TRBJ1-1; D not resolved. This CDR3 region has 16 residues. Trimming took 7 bases from V and 5 from J, leaving 23 bases between them. Germline loops: CDR1 MNHEY, CDR2 SMNVEV (reference sequence). The CDR3 DNA sequence: TGTGCCAGCACCCTCACCGGGTTCGGGCTCGGGACTGAAGCTTTCTTT. Translated: CASTLTGFGLGTEAFF.